These 30 T cell receptor beta chains were sequenced from one sample in a study of metastatic and nonmetastatic thyroid tumors. MiXCR was used by TCRdb to re-call the PCR reads. The sample contains more than 35,000 clones, about 13% of which appear only once. No patient had received any treatment before thyroid surgery. What was sequenced was blood. These TCRs come from a female donor with papillary thyroid cancer or a benign thyroid nodule (not recorded which). Some clones in this sample may be carry-over from other donors' samples.

This clone has ten or more counts. This sequence joins TRBV12-3 or TRBV12-4 and TRBJ2-1; D is undetermined. This CDR3 comprises 16 residues. Trimming removed 7 bases at V and 8 bases at J, with 24 bases between. The CDR3 bases are TGTGCCAGCACCCCCTCATCGGGCCATCCCACGGATGAGCAGTTCTTC. Its protein is CASTPSSGHPTDEQFF.

By share, this clone ranks as medium-sized. Because the CDR3's place on the DNA is in doubt, the DNA is left out and the CDR3 is given as listed by TCRdb. The CDR3 loop reads CASRAFFGAGELFF. The chain has TRBV6-1 and TRBJ2-2. In germline, CDR1 is MNHNS, CDR2 SASEGT. With termini counted, the CDR3 has 14 amino acids.

Concerning this clone itself: A read error may account for a junction end that differs from germline. In the same sample, other DNA sequences code for this CDR3. This chain connects TRBV28 to TRBJ2-2; TRBD2 matches 7 bases. Germline assignment: CDR1 MDHEN and CDR2 SYDVKM. The CDR3 is 17 residues long. In nucleotides, the CDR3 is TGTGCCAGCACTTTAACTAGCGTCCTTAGGATGGGCGGGAAGCTGTTCTTT. Protein: CASTLTSVLRMGGKLFF.

There are many counts of this clone. V is TRBV5-8 and J is TRBJ2-3; no firm D call. This CDR3 is built from 16 residues. The germline gives CDR1 SGHTS, CDR2 YDEGEE. Between the trimmed V and J ends, which lost 4 bases and 4 bases, there was a span of 19 bases. The CDR3 DNA is TGTGCCAGCAGCACGTTCTCGGGCGCCCCATCAGATACGCAGTATTTT. Translating it yields CASSTFSGAPSDTQYF.

This clone was observed at least ten times. This chain links TRBV11-3 with TRBJ2-5; 8 bases agree with TRBD1. Germline CDR1 and CDR2: SGHNT and YENEEA. The junction had 2 bases not matched to a gene; V was cut back by 4 bases and J by 4 bases. There are 13 residues in the CDR3. The CDR3 coding sequence is TGTGCCAGCAGCTCACAGGGGGGAGAGACCCAGTACTTC. Amino acid sequence: CASSSQGGETQYF.

This clone was found many times. The sample holds other DNA sequences that translate to the same CDR3. The V call is TRBV11-2, the J call TRBJ2-1; D may be TRBD1 (6 bases). V lost 9 bases and J 1 base, leaving 19 bases between the germline ends. CDR3 length: 16 residues. Germline CDR1 and CDR2: SGHAT and FQNNGV. CDR3 amino acids: CASSLRNRESYNEQFF. CDR3 in DNA: TGTGCCAGTAGCCTCCGAAACAGGGAGTCCTACAATGAGCAGTTCTTC.

This clone occurred many times. The rearrangement uses TRBV11-1 and TRBJ2-6; D ambiguous. Trimming left V 1 base short and J 2 bases short, with 9 bases between. Germline CDR1 SGHAT, CDR2 FQDESV (reference sequence). The CDR3 consists of 16 residues. The CDR3 region is CASSLESETGANVLTF. CDR3 DNA: TGTGCCAGCAGCTTAGAAAGCGAGACTGGGGCCAACGTCCTGACTTTC.

The V and J genes are TRBV28 and TRBJ2-2; weak D call: TRBD1 (6 bases). Germline V gene sequence: CDR1 MDHEN, CDR2 SYDVKM. Trimming cost V 7 bases and J 4 bases, with 13 bases left between them. This CDR3 is built from 14 residues. CDR3 sequence reads: CASTHRDFTGELFF. The CDR3 DNA reads TGTGCCAGCACCCACAGGGATTTCACCGGGGAGCTGTTTTTT.

This clone was counted many times. This chain uses TRBV9 with TRBJ1-2, with D perhaps matching TRBD1 (5 bases). CDR3 length: 12 amino acids. With 3 bases removed from V and 5 bases from J, the gap between germline ends came to 8 bases. CDR1 SGDLS and CDR2 YYNGEE come from the germline V gene. CDR3 residues: CASSGGRYGYTF. CDR3 DNA sequence: TGTGCCAGCAGCGGGGGCAGGTATGGCTACACCTTC.

The rearrangement uses TRBV27 and TRBJ2-7; no firm D call. V lost 9 bases, J lost 9 bases, and 21 bases lay in between. Germline V CDR1 and CDR2: MNHEY, SMNVEV (reference sequence). There are 13 residues in the CDR3. CDR3 protein: CARGQSPLYGQYF. The CDR3 nucleotides are TGTGCCAGAGGGCAAAGCCCCCTGTATGGGCAGTACTTC.

The chain employs TRBV5-4 and TRBJ2-7, with D tentatively TRBD1 (5 bases). V was cut by 2 bases and J by 2 bases, with 14 bases left in between. Germline lookup yields CDR1 SGHNT and CDR2 YYREEE (reference sequence). The CDR3 runs to 15 residues. The CDR3 DNA sequence: TGTGCCAGCAGCTTAAGGGGTAGGGGCACCTACGAGCAGTACTTC. This gives the protein CASSLRGRGTYEQYF.

This clone was detected ten times or more. V gene TRBV28 combines with J gene TRBJ1-1; 9 nucleotides align to TRBD1. CDR1 and CDR2 from the germline V gene are MDHEN and SYDVKM. V trimming: 3 bases; J trimming: 4 bases; junction bases outside the gene matches: 9. The CDR3 covers 16 residues. The CDR3 sequence: CASSFGDRVEGTEAFF. The CDR3 DNA sequence: TGTGCCAGCAGTTTTGGGGACAGGGTGGAGGGCACTGAAGCTTTCTTT.

This clone was picked up many times. The V gene is TRBV11-3, the J gene TRBJ1-6, with 10 bases identical to TRBD1. The germline V gene encodes CDR1 SGHNT and CDR2 YENEEA. Germline trimming cut 3 bases from V and 8 bases from J; bases unmatched to any gene: 4. CDR3 length: 15 residues. CDR3 amino acids: CASSFHGTGDSPLHF. The DNA for the CDR3 is TGTGCCAGCAGCTTCCACGGGACAGGGGATTCACCCCTCCACTTT. The whole variable domain, filled in from reference TRBV11-3 and TRBJ1-6, reads EAGVVQSPRYKIIEKKQPVAFWCNPISGHNTLYWYLQNLGQGPELLIRYENEEAVDDSQLPKDRFSAERLKGVDSTLKIQPAELGDSAVYLCASSFHGTGDSPLHFGNGTRLTVT.

This clone showed up many times. This chain joins TRBV7-9 and TRBJ1-4; D gene unclear. Germline loops: CDR1 SEHNR, CDR2 FQNEAQ (reference sequence). Trimming cost V 1 base and J 0 bases, with 6 bases left between them. The CDR3 is 15 residues long. DNA for the CDR3: TGTGCCAGCAGCTTAGGGCCTGCAACTAATGAAAAACTGTTTTTT. Its translation is CASSLGPATNEKLFF. The full variable domain, with the rest looked up from reference TRBV7-9 and TRBJ1-4, is DTGVSQNPRHKITKRGQNVTFRCDPISEHNRLYWYRQTLGQGPEFLTYFQNEAQLEKSRLLSDRFSAERPKGSFSTLEIQRTEQGDSAMYLCASSLGPATNEKLFFGSGTQLSVL.

Comment on this clone: A read error may produce the germline difference seen at one junction end. The CDR3, as DNA: TGTGTCAGCAGTTTAGGGGGGGATGAGCAGTTCTTC. Translating it yields CVSSLGGDEQFF. The V gene is TRBV12-3 or TRBV12-4, the J gene TRBJ2-1; perhaps TRBD2 as D (7 bases). The CDR3 sequence is 12 residues long.

This clone was counted at least ten times. J is TRBJ1-1 and V is TRBV7-9; no reliable D call. Trimming took 1 base from V and 3 from J, leaving 12 bases between them. The germline gives CDR1 SEHNR, CDR2 FQNEAQ (reference sequence). This CDR3 is 15 amino acids long. CDR3 bases: TGTGCCAGCAGCTTAGTTGGTAGGAGGTACACTGAAGCTTTCTTT. The encoded protein is CASSLVGRRYTEAFF. Based on the CDR3 plus reference TRBV7-9 and TRBJ1-1, the full variable domain is DTGVSQNPRHKITKRGQNVTFRCDPISEHNRLYWYRQTLGQGPEFLTYFQNEAQLEKSRLLSDRFSAERPKGSFSTLEIQRTEQGDSAMYLCASSLVGRRYTEAFFGQGTRLTVV.

With respect to this clone: Since a much larger clone is just one base distant, this may be a read error. The genes are TRBV5-1 and TRBJ2-6; D not resolved. Per germline, CDR1 SGHRS and CDR2 YFSETQ. The length of the CDR3 is 17 residues. V lost 0 bases and J lost 2, with 12 bases in between. This chain's CDR3 is CASSLVGFNAGANVLTF. The CDR3 DNA follows: TGCGCCAGCAGCTTGGTAGGATTCAACGCTGGGGCCAACGTCCTGACTTTC.

In this sample, this clone turned up many times. The chain recombines TRBV5-1 with TRBJ2-2, with 7 bases matching TRBD2. With V trimmed by 0 bases and J by 6 bases, 8 bases remained unmatched. Germline V gene lookup returns CDR1 SGHRS and CDR2 YFSETQ. The CDR3 length is 16 residues. For the CDR3, the DNA is TGCGCCAGCAGCTTGGTTGACAGCGGGACCGCCGGGGAGCTGTTTTTT. This gives the protein CASSLVDSGTAGELFF.

This clone was recorded a few times. A junction end diverges from the germline sequence, so it may reflect a read error. This sequence joins TRBV6-1 and TRBJ2-6, with 12 bases fitting TRBD1. The CDR3 is 17 residues long. Germline loops: CDR1 MNHNS, CDR2 SASEGT. CDR3 bases: TGTGCCAGCAGTCCGGGACAGGGGGCAGGAGGTGCCAACTTCCTGACTTTC. Its protein product is CASSPGQGAGGANFLTF.

There are many counts of this clone. The V gene is TRBV28, the J gene TRBJ1-1; maybe TRBD1 (6 bases). Trimming stripped 7 bases from V and 1 base from J, with 13 bases between. Germline values: CDR1 MDHEN, CDR2 SYDVKM. CDR3 length: 14 residues. CDR3 protein: CASTYRAQNTEAFF. CDR3 bases: TGTGCCAGCACTTACAGGGCCCAGAACACTGAAGCTTTCTTT. Supplemented by reference TRBV28 and TRBJ1-1, the full variable domain reads DVKVTQSSRYLVKRTGEKVFLECVQDMDHENMFWYRQDPGLGLRLIYFSYDVKMKEKGDIPEGYSVSREKKERFSLILESASTNQTSMYLCASTYRAQNTEAFFGQGTRLTVV.

The table lists this clone with many counts. The chain employs TRBV3-1 and TRBJ1-4, with TRBD1 identical over 9 bases. This CDR3 region has 16 residues. Germline V gene sequence: CDR1 LGHDT, CDR2 YNNKEL (reference sequence). With V trimmed by 4 bases and J by 1 base, 4 bases remained unmatched. The CDR3 spells CASSPRQGGTNEKLFF. Written as DNA, the CDR3 is TGTGCCAGCAGCCCGCGACAGGGGGGAACTAATGAAAAACTGTTTTTT.

This clone was recorded at least ten times. The chain recombines TRBV4-1 with TRBJ1-3; D is possibly TRBD1 (6 bases). With 3 bases removed from V and 4 bases from J, the gap between germline ends came to 22 bases. This CDR3 contains 18 residues. CDR1 and CDR2 (germline): MGHRA, YSYEKL. CDR3 loop: CASSQWPTGGGAGNTIYF. The CDR3 DNA reads TGCGCCAGCAGCCAGTGGCCGACAGGAGGGGGGGCAGGAAACACCATATATTTT.

The V gene is TRBV27, the J gene TRBJ2-1; 8 bases agree with TRBD2. Germline CDR1 reads MNHEY; CDR2 reads SMNVEV (reference sequence). V lost 7 bases and J lost 1; bases outside the gene matches: 9. CDR3 size: 16 residues. The CDR3, as DNA: TGTGCCAGCACTTCGACTAGCGCGAGGTCCTACAATGAGCAGTTCTTC. Protein sequence: CASTSTSARSYNEQFF.

There are many counts of this clone. The chain uses TRBV12-3 or TRBV12-4 and TRBJ2-7, with D possibly TRBD2 on 6 matching bases. The CDR3 length is 12 residues. V dropped 3 bases and J dropped 7 bases, with 10 bases sitting between them. The CDR3 DNA sequence: TGTGCCAGCAGTTTGTCGGGAGTGGAGCAGTACTTC. Translated, it gives CASSLSGVEQYF.

This clone was recorded at least ten times. CDR3 nucleotides: TGTGCCAGCAGTTACTCACCGCACCAGGGTGGTGAGGCAGATACGCAGTATTTT. Protein: CASSYSPHQGGEADTQYF. This chain connects TRBV6-5 to TRBJ2-3; possible D gene TRBD1, 5 bases. Germline loops: CDR1 MNHEY, CDR2 SVGAGI. This CDR3 has 18 amino acids. Trimming pared 0 bases from V and 4 bases from J, leaving 20 bases between.

V and J are TRBV4-1 and TRBJ2-7; D call uncertain. CDR3 size: 13 residues. Trimming removed 0 bases from V and 7 bases from J, with 10 bases in between. In germline, CDR1 is MGHRA, CDR2 YSYEKL. The CDR3 region has the DNA TGCGCCAGCAGCCAAGAGTGGCTCGAGGAGCAGTACTTC. It is translated as CASSQEWLEEQYF.

This clone has ten or more counts. This chain uses TRBV20-1 with TRBJ1-1, with a weak D call TRBD1 (5 bases). Per the germline V gene, CDR1 is DFQATT and CDR2 is SNEGSKA (reference sequence). This CDR3 region has 13 residues. The V and J ends lost 4 bases and 1 base respectively, with 10 bases between them. The CDR3 bases are TGCAGTGCTACCCGAGGGGCGAACACTGAAGCTTTCTTT. It is translated as CSATRGANTEAFF.

This chain connects TRBV14 to TRBJ1-1; no definite D call. The length of the CDR3 is 16 residues. The V gene lost 4 bases and the J gene lost 6 bases, with 21 bases spanning the gap. Germline V gene lookup returns CDR1 SGHDN and CDR2 FVKESK. This chain's CDR3 is CASSPQRLYGEPEAFF. DNA of the CDR3: TGTGCCAGCAGCCCTCAACGGTTGTATGGGGAACCTGAAGCTTTCTTT.

This clone showed up many times. CDR3 region: CAISENTEAFF. CDR3 bases: TGTGCCATCAGCGAGAACACTGAAGCTTTCTTT. The chain uses TRBV6-1 and TRBJ1-1, with D unresolved. The CDR3 covers 11 residues. Trimming took off 10 bases at V and 1 base at J, with 7 bases between the two ends. CDR1 and CDR2 from the germline V gene are MNHNS and SASEGT.

This clone was observed many times. V usage is TRBV7-9 and J usage is TRBJ2-7, with D possibly TRBD1 on 7 matching bases. The V gene's germline CDR1 is SEHNR and CDR2 FQNEAQ (reference sequence). This CDR3 has 15 residues. Trimming pared 2 bases from V and 5 bases from J, leaving 16 bases between. As DNA, the CDR3 is TGTGCCAGCAGCTTATTAGGGGGCGGGGACCACGAGCAGTACTTC. As protein: CASSLLGGGDHEQYF.